The TCR beta chain described here comes from a study of T cell repertoires in cytomegalovirus infection. Turning to this clonotype: Its specificity is not known.

V dropped 6 bases and J dropped 6; count of bases not matched to a gene: 7. The CDR3 consists of 15 residues. Germline CDR1 reads SGHTA; CDR2 reads FQGNSA. TCRdb recomputed calls from the reads with MiXCR, one row per CDR3 protein. The data hold some 590,000 distinct CDR3 sequences, with under 45% observed a single time. The V gene is TRBV7-2, the J gene TRBJ2-3; 12 positions match TRBD2. This specimen was cultured PBMCs, taken from culture after CMV antigen stimulation. This sequence was found in a human donor in good health (CMV status not recorded). Some clones in this sample may be carry-over from other donors' samples. The CDR3 DNA follows: TGTGCCAGCAGACTACCTGGACTAGCGGGGGATACGCAGTATTTT. Its protein product is CASRLPGLAGDTQYF.